Shown below are 30 T cell receptor beta chains from a single sample sequenced in a study of blood T cell repertoires in COVID-19. The method was immunoSEQ multiplex PCR; TCRdb's version includes in-frame clones alone and lacks a portion of them. The sample has roughly 15,000 clones; roughly 70% are singletons. Material for sequencing was peripheral blood. The receptors were gathered from a man in his fifties or sixties with acute or convalescent COVID-19.

Only a few counts were recorded for this clone. The V gene is TRBV7-9, the J gene TRBJ2-3; 8 nucleotides match TRBD2. CDR3 length: 15 amino acids. The V gene's germline CDR1 is SEHNR and CDR2 FQNEAQ (reference sequence). V was clipped by 11 bases and J by 1 base; unmatched bases: 11. As DNA, the CDR3 is TGTGCCGGCTCAAACGGGGGGGTAGGCACAGATACGCAGTATTTT. It is translated as CAGSNGGVGTDTQYF.

The gene calls are TRBV5-1 and TRBJ2-7; a possible D gene is TRBD1 (5 bases). Looked up from germline, CDR1 is SGHRS and CDR2 is YFSETQ. This CDR3 contains 18 residues. V dropped 4 bases and J dropped 4 bases, with 27 bases sitting between them. The CDR3 sequence: CASSIIGFVGRTRYEQYF. The CDR3 bases are TGCGCCAGCAGCATAATTGGGTTCGTTGGACGGACAAGATACGAGCAGTACTTC.

The gene calls are TRBV7-9 and TRBJ1-6; TRBD1 agrees at 10 bases. The CDR3 spans 14 residues. Germline CDR1 is SEHNR and CDR2 is FQNEAQ (reference sequence). V lost 10 bases to trimming and J lost 7 bases; unmatched junction nucleotides: 7. CDR3 nucleotide sequence: TGTGCCACGCAACCGGGACAGGGGAATTCACCCCTCCACTTT. It codes for CATQPGQGNSPLHF.

This clone was seen a single time. The rearrangement uses TRBV7-8 and TRBJ1-1, with 9 bases identical to TRBD1. J was trimmed by 3 bases and V by 5 bases; bases with no gene match: 7. The CDR3 is 15 amino acids. Germline V gene sequence: CDR1 SGHVS, CDR2 FQNEAQ. For the CDR3, the DNA is TGTGCCAGCAGCCTACAGGGGGCGGTTTACACTGAAGCTTTCTTT. Encoded protein: CASSLQGAVYTEAFF. Combining the CDR3 with reference TRBV7-8 and TRBJ1-1 gives the whole variable domain GAGVSQSPRYKVAKRGQDVALRCDPISGHVSLFWYQQALGQGPEFLTYFQNEAQLDKSGLPSDRFFAERPEGSVSTLKIQRTQQEDSAVYLCASSLQGAVYTEAFFGQGTRLTVV.

V is TRBV5-1 and J is TRBJ2-6; 8 bases fit TRBD1. Germline V lookup: CDR1 SGHRS, CDR2 YFSETQ. CDR3 length: 18 residues. After removal of 1 base from V and 0 bases from J, the junction contained 6 bases not matched to a gene. The CDR3 DNA is TGCGCCAGCAGCTTGAGCAGGGGGCTCGTCTCTGGGGCCAACGTCCTGACTTTC. It is translated as CASSLSRGLVSGANVLTF.

This chain connects TRBV14 to TRBJ1-6; D might be TRBD1 (6 bases). V lost 4 bases to trimming and J lost 6 bases, with 10 bases between them. The CDR3 loop spans 14 amino acids. In germline, CDR1 is SGHDN, CDR2 FVKESK. CDR3 in amino acids: CASSLGQLNSPLHF. CDR3 coding DNA: TGTGCCAGCAGCCTAGGACAGCTTAATTCACCCCTCCACTTT.

V usage is TRBV9 and J usage is TRBJ1-1, with D possibly being TRBD1 (6 bases). Per germline, CDR1 SGDLS and CDR2 YYNGEE. Trimming cost V 4 bases and J 0 bases, with 22 bases left between them. The length of the CDR3 is 18 residues. CDR3 protein: CASSPYRDITNMNTEAFF. The CDR3 nucleotides read TGTGCCAGCAGCCCCTATCGGGACATTACTAACATGAACACTGAAGCTTTCTTT. Full variable domain (missing parts from reference TRBV9 and TRBJ1-1): DSGVTQTPKHLITATGQRVTLRCSPRSGDLSVYWYQQSLDQGLQFLIQYYNGEERAKGNILERFSAQQFPDLHSELNLSSLELGDSALYFCASSPYRDITNMNTEAFFGQGTRLTVV.

V and J are TRBV10-3 and TRBJ1-2, with D perhaps matching TRBD1 (5 bases). The CDR3 contains 14 residues. V was shortened by 6 bases and J by 2 bases, with 13 bases between the two germline ends. CDR1 ENHRY and CDR2 SYGVKD come from the germline V gene. The CDR3 here is CAIRLAGENYGYTF. CDR3 nucleotides: TGTGCCATCAGACTCGCGGGGGAGAACTATGGCTACACCTTC.

The CDR3 reads CASSFQGSNSPLHF. The CDR3 nucleotides read TGTGCCAGCAGCTTTCAGGGGAGTAATTCACCCCTCCACTTT. The V and J genes are TRBV7-2 and TRBJ1-6, with D perhaps TRBD1 (6 bases). This CDR3 has 14 residues. V was pared by 3 bases and J by 6 bases, with 9 bases between. Germline values: CDR1 SGHTA, CDR2 FQGNSA.

This chain joins TRBV9 and TRBJ1-2; maybe TRBD1 (5 bases). Between the trimmed V and J ends, which lost 0 bases and 8 bases, there was a span of 11 bases. Germline values: CDR1 SGDLS, CDR2 YYNGEE. This CDR3 is built from 13 residues. CDR3 region: CASSVAKGAGYTF. CDR3 bases: TGTGCCAGCAGCGTAGCGAAAGGGGCGGGCTACACCTTC.

This clone was picked up one time. The J gene is TRBJ2-7, the V gene TRBV10-3; D is unclear. Deletions cut 0 bases from V and 2 bases from J, with 11 bases between. This CDR3 is 15 amino acids long. Germline CDR1 ENHRY, CDR2 SYGVKD. The CDR3 region is CAISESLGRTYEQYF. CDR3 bases: TGTGCCATCAGTGAGTCCTTGGGCAGAACCTACGAGCAGTACTTC.

This clone showed up just a few times. The chain couples TRBV5-1 to TRBJ2-3; TRBD2 matches at 9 bases. The CDR3 extends over 15 amino acids. The V and J ends lost 0 bases and 5 bases, in that order; junction bases with no gene match: 4. The germline V gene has CDR1 SGHRS and CDR2 YFSETQ. As DNA, the CDR3 is TGCGCCAGCAGCTTGGTAGCGGGAGATGTAGATACGCAGTATTTT. Its translation is CASSLVAGDVDTQYF.

There are a few counts of this clone. CDR3 in DNA: TGTGCCAGCAGTTTAAGGGGGCTGACTGAAGCTTTCTTT. Encoded protein: CASSLRGLTEAFF. V and J are TRBV27 and TRBJ1-1, with 7 bases matching TRBD1. The CDR3 is made up of 13 amino acids. Per the germline V gene, CDR1 is MNHEY and CDR2 is SMNVEV (reference sequence). The V gene end was trimmed by 2 bases and the J gene end by 5 bases; junction bases not matched to a gene: 2.

V gene TRBV2 combines with J gene TRBJ2-7; D might be TRBD2 (6 bases). The CDR3 totals 11 residues. From germline, CDR1 is SNHLY and CDR2 FYNNEI. Trimming removed 6 bases at V and 3 bases at J, with 6 bases between. CDR3 loop: CASSGSYEQYF. Written as DNA, the CDR3 is TGTGCCAGCAGCGGGAGCTACGAGCAGTACTTC.

The V call is TRBV5-1, the J call TRBJ1-1, with 8 bases fitting TRBD1. J lost 3 bases, V lost 5 bases, and 9 bases had no gene match. The CDR3 runs 15 residues. CDR1 is SGHRS and CDR2 is YFSETQ in the germline V gene. Here the CDR3 DNA reads TGCGCCAGCAGGGCTATTCAGGGGGCCGACACTGAAGCTTTCTTT. Its protein is CASRAIQGADTEAFF.

This clone came up once. This sequence joins TRBV6-2 or TRBV6-3 and TRBJ2-7; 8 bases fit TRBD1. Germline CDR1 and CDR2: MNHEY and SVGEGT. J lost 2 bases, V lost 5 bases, and 8 bases had no gene match. This CDR3 comprises 15 residues. The CDR3: CASSRPGTGAYEQYF. In DNA, the CDR3 is TGTGCCAGCAGTAGACCCGGGACAGGAGCCTACGAGCAGTACTTC.

The rearrangement links TRBV2 to TRBJ2-1; 10 bases align to TRBD2. The J segment lost 0 bases and the V segment lost 5 bases, leaving 7 bases of the junction unmatched. This CDR3 comprises 17 residues. Per germline, CDR1 SNHLY and CDR2 FYNNEI. The CDR3 protein is CASSRAGGTSSYNEQFF. In DNA, the CDR3 is TGTGCCAGCAGTCGAGCGGGAGGGACTAGCTCCTACAATGAGCAGTTCTTC.

This clone was found once. Written as DNA, the CDR3 is TGTGCCAGCAGTGACAGGGGCATCGACCAGCCCCAGCATTTT. Translated: CASSDRGIDQPQHF. The chain is built from TRBV2 and TRBJ1-5; a possible D gene is TRBD1 (6 bases). The CDR3 contains 14 residues. Trimming took off 3 bases at V and 7 bases at J, with 13 bases between the two ends. The germline V gene has CDR1 SNHLY and CDR2 FYNNEI.

This clone was seen a few times. The V call is TRBV11-2, the J call TRBJ2-3; 7 nucleotides match TRBD1. The length of the CDR3 is 14 residues. The germline V gene encodes CDR1 SGHAT and CDR2 FQNNGV. Losses at the gene ends were 3 bases for V and 1 base for J; bases not matched to a gene: 1. CDR3 DNA: TGTGCCAGCAGCTTTACAGGGGGCACAGATACGCAGTATTTT. This gives the protein CASSFTGGTDTQYF.

The chain couples TRBV10-3 to TRBJ1-1, with a tentative D call TRBD1 (6 bases). CDR1 and CDR2 (germline): ENHRY, SYGVKD. This CDR3 region has 13 residues. Trimming took off 6 bases at V and 1 base at J, with 9 bases between the two ends. CDR3 sequence: CAIRGGGNTEAFF. The DNA of the CDR3 is TGTGCCATCAGGGGAGGGGGGAACACTGAAGCTTTCTTT.

J is TRBJ2-7 and V is TRBV5-1; 11 positions agree with TRBD1. This CDR3 has 15 amino acids. Germline V CDR1 and CDR2: SGHRS, YFSETQ. Losses at the gene ends were 4 bases for V and 6 bases for J; bases not matched to a gene: 9. CDR3 residues: CASSTRPGQGGEQYF. DNA of the CDR3: TGCGCCAGCAGCACCCGGCCGGGACAGGGGGGCGAGCAGTACTTC.

The chain carries TRBV5-1 and TRBJ1-2; D unresolved. V gave up 1 base and J gave up 7 bases, with 17 bases separating them. The CDR3 is made up of 15 amino acids. CDR1 SGHRS and CDR2 YFSETQ come from the germline V gene. The CDR3 loop reads CASSLLGVRESGYTF. In nucleotides, the CDR3 is TGCGCCAGCAGCTTGCTGGGTGTCCGGGAGAGTGGCTACACCTTC.

A few counts support this clone. The V and J genes are TRBV19 and TRBJ2-6; D might be TRBD1 (5 bases). Looked up from germline, CDR1 is LNHDA and CDR2 is SQIVND (reference sequence). Trimming removed 9 bases from V and 4 bases from J, with 10 bases in between. The CDR3 spans 13 residues. The CDR3 is CASQGAGANVLTF. CDR3 bases: TGTGCCAGCCAGGGTGCCGGGGCCAACGTCCTGACTTTC.

For the CDR3, the DNA is TGTGCCAGCAGCCATCCAAACACTGAAGCTTTCTTT. Its protein product is CASSHPNTEAFF. The chain links TRBV3-1 (or the pseudogene TRBV3-2) to TRBJ1-1; D is ambiguous. Trimming took off 3 bases at V and 2 bases at J, with 4 bases between the two ends. CDR1 and CDR2 from the germline V gene are LGHDT and YNNKEL (reference sequence). This CDR3 has 12 residues.

This chain connects TRBV5-1 to TRBJ2-1, with 12 nucleotides matching TRBD2. This CDR3 is 17 amino acids long. With V trimmed by 4 bases and J by 2 bases, 7 bases remained unmatched. Germline lookup yields CDR1 SGHRS and CDR2 YFSETQ. The CDR3 DNA sequence: TGCGCCAGCAGCCCCATGCGGACTAGCGGGACCTACAATGAGCAGTTCTTC. Translated, it gives CASSPMRTSGTYNEQFF.

The gene calls are TRBV7-6 and TRBJ1-1, with TRBD1 matching 10 bases. Germline trimming cut 4 bases from V and 7 bases from J; bases unmatched to any gene: 6. This CDR3 spans 14 amino acids. Germline values: CDR1 SGHVS, CDR2 FNYEAQ. The CDR3 spells CASSSGQGGLEAFF. Here the CDR3 DNA reads TGTGCCAGCAGCTCAGGACAGGGGGGGCTTGAAGCTTTCTTT.

This clone was recorded once. The chain combines TRBV19 with TRBJ2-1; 9 positions match TRBD2. J lost 3 bases, V lost 6 bases, and 3 bases had no gene match. The CDR3 contains 14 residues. Per the germline V gene, CDR1 is LNHDA and CDR2 is SQIVND (reference sequence). CDR3 region: CASRRGGLYNEQFF. The CDR3 bases are TGTGCCAGTAGGCGGGGGGGCCTCTACAATGAGCAGTTCTTC.

The rearrangement joins TRBV2 to TRBJ2-2; D uncertain. This CDR3 has 14 amino acids. In germline, CDR1 is SNHLY, CDR2 FYNNEI. V dropped 0 bases and J dropped 4 bases, with 6 bases sitting between them. CDR3 loop: CASSEARSTGELFF. CDR3 nucleotide sequence: TGTGCCAGCAGTGAAGCCAGAAGCACCGGGGAGCTGTTTTTT.

The chain recombines TRBV27 with TRBJ1-1; D is unclear. Germline-derived CDR1 and CDR2 are MNHEY and SMNVEV (reference sequence). V was cut by 4 bases and J by 4 bases, with 16 bases left in between. The CDR3 has 15 residues. The CDR3 DNA reads as TGTGCCAGCAGTTCGAACGCCCGGAGGAGCACTGAAGCTTTCTTT. This translates into CASSSNARRSTEAFF.

The count of this clone is one. This chain links TRBV6-5 with TRBJ1-3; the D gene is possibly TRBD1 (5 bases). V was pared by 7 bases and J by 3 bases, with 16 bases between. Germline CDR1 reads MNHEY; CDR2 reads SVGAGI. The CDR3 contains 15 residues. The CDR3 sequence is CASTINLGGGNTIYF. The CDR3 DNA is TGTGCCAGCACCATCAACTTGGGGGGTGGAAACACCATATATTTT.